Each of the 14 T cell receptor beta chains below was sequenced from the same sample in a study of vaccination and CD4 T cells after COVID-19. Via MiXCR, TCRdb re-called the PCR reads, giving one row per CDR3 protein. In the table there are some 25,000 distinct CDR3 sequences, around 50% of which are singletons. The material was CD4+ T cells from blood, obtained before SARS-CoV-2 vaccination. The receptors originated from a human donor who had recovered from COVID-19.

J is TRBJ2-6 and V is TRBV28; D gene ambiguous. V dropped 5 bases and J dropped 0 bases, with 17 bases sitting between them. Per germline, CDR1 MDHEN and CDR2 SYDVKM. This CDR3 has 18 amino acids. This CDR3 reads CASSPTPRLRSGANVLTF. Here the CDR3 DNA reads TGTGCCAGCAGTCCTACACCCCGCCTGCGCTCTGGGGCCAACGTCCTGACTTTC. The full variable domain, with the rest looked up from reference TRBV28 and TRBJ2-6, is DVKVTQSSRYLVKRTGEKVFLECVQDMDHENMFWYRQDPGLGLRLIYFSYDVKMKEKGDIPEGYSVSREKKERFSLILESASTNQTSMYLCASSPTPRLRSGANVLTFGAGSRLTVL.

In its sample, this clonotype ranks as medium-sized. This sequence joins TRBV20-1 and TRBJ2-5; TRBD2 aligns across 7 bases. Trimming took 3 bases from V and 2 from J; bases not matched to a gene: 6. This CDR3 region has 14 residues. The germline CDR1 and CDR2 sequences are DFQATT and SNEGSKA (reference sequence). The CDR3 nucleotides read TGCAGTGCTAGGGCGGGAGTGTTACAAGAGACCCAGTACTTC. This gives the protein CSARAGVLQETQYF.

The genes are TRBV5-1 and TRBJ1-5; D perhaps matches TRBD1 (6 bases). Between the trimmed V and J ends, which lost 4 bases and 5 bases, there was a span of 19 bases. The CDR3 has 16 amino acids. The germline CDR1 and CDR2 sequences are SGHRS and YFSETQ. As DNA, the CDR3 is TGCGCCAGCAGCCGAGGCCCCCGGGACAACGATCAGCCCCAGCATTTT. This sequence encodes CASSRGPRDNDQPQHF.

This clonotype came up a few times. The chain has TRBV12-3 or TRBV12-4 and TRBJ1-2; TRBD1 matches at 10 bases. CDR3 length: 14 residues. J gave up 6 bases and V 5 bases, and 6 bases lay outside the gene matches. In DNA form, the CDR3 reads TGTGCCAGCAGTGCTCGGGACAGGGGAGATGGCTACACCTTC. Amino acid sequence: CASSARDRGDGYTF.

The chain employs TRBV18 and TRBJ1-2; D might be TRBD1 (6 bases). V was pared by 1 base and J by 0 bases, with 12 bases between. The CDR3 is 16 amino acids. Germline V CDR1 and CDR2: KGHSH, LQKENI. The CDR3 region has the DNA TGTGCCAGCTCACCACGAGACAGGTCTCCTAACTATGGCTACACCTTC. It specifies CASSPRDRSPNYGYTF.

The chain combines TRBV10-3 with TRBJ2-5; D is unclear. V was cut by 1 base and J by 4 bases, with 7 bases left in between. This CDR3 region has 13 residues. From germline, CDR1 is ENHRY and CDR2 SYGVKD. This CDR3 is CAISEFSRETQYF. The CDR3 bases are TGTGCCATCAGTGAGTTCTCTCGAGAGACCCAGTACTTC.

This clonotype has just a few counts. V and J are TRBV7-2 and TRBJ1-3; D ambiguous. This CDR3 spans 15 amino acids. Trimming pared 6 bases from V and 0 bases from J, leaving 12 bases between. Germline V gene data show CDR1 as SGHTA and CDR2 as FQGNSA. In nucleotides, the CDR3 is TGTGCCAGCAGTCGTTATGCCGTCTCTGGAAACACCATATATTTT. Its translation is CASSRYAVSGNTIYF.

The J gene is TRBJ2-5, the V gene TRBV7-3, with 15 bases identical to TRBD2. The CDR3 extends over 17 amino acids. V lost 4 bases, J lost 2 bases, and 5 bases stayed unmatched. Germline lookup yields CDR1 SGHTA and CDR2 FQGTGA. CDR3 sequence reads: CASSSGLAGGRQETQYF. CDR3 DNA: TGTGCCAGCAGCTCGGGACTAGCGGGAGGACGACAAGAGACCCAGTACTTC. The full variable domain, with the rest looked up from reference TRBV7-3 and TRBJ2-5, is GAGVSQTPSNKVTEKGKYVELRCDPISGHTALYWYRQSLGQGPEFLIYFQGTGAADDSGLPNDRFFAVRPEGSVSTLKIQRTERGDSAVYLCASSSGLAGGRQETQYFGPGTRLLVL.

The chain couples TRBV15 to TRBJ2-6, with D tentatively TRBD1 (5 bases). V dropped 7 bases and J dropped 0 bases, with 13 bases sitting between them. Germline V lookup: CDR1 LNHNV, CDR2 YYDKDF (reference sequence). The CDR3 covers 16 residues. The CDR3 coding sequence is TGTGCCACCACCCAGACAGTGCGCTCTGGGGCCAACGTCCTGACTTTC. As protein: CATTQTVRSGANVLTF. The full variable domain, rest sourced from reference TRBV15 and TRBJ2-6, is DAMVIQNPRYQVTQFGKPVTLSCSQTLNHNVMYWYQQKSSQAPKLLFHYYDKDFNNEADTPDNFQSRRPNTSFCFLDIRSPGLGDTAMYLCATTQTVRSGANVLTFGAGSRLTVL.

In this sample, this clonotype turned up a few times. The V gene is TRBV20-1, the J gene TRBJ1-1; TRBD1 might be the D (6 bases). Germline V gene sequence: CDR1 DFQATT, CDR2 SNEGSKA (reference sequence). The CDR3 totals 12 residues. V gave up 7 bases and J gave up 11 bases, with 20 bases separating them. CDR3 sequence reads: CSVLSGGREAFF. The CDR3 bases are TGCAGTGTCTTGAGCGGGGGGCGTGAGGCTTTCTTT.

This clonotype turned up a few times. The V and J genes are TRBV20-1 and TRBJ1-5, with TRBD1 as a possible D gene (5 bases). Germline CDR1 DFQATT, CDR2 SNEGSKA (reference sequence). The CDR3 is 13 residues long. V was cut by 3 bases and J by 4 bases, with 10 bases left in between. CDR3 sequence reads: CSASEDNNQPQHF. For the CDR3, the DNA is TGCAGTGCTAGTGAGGACAATAATCAGCCCCAGCATTTT.

This clonotype was detected a few times. The chain recombines TRBV27 with TRBJ2-7; 7 bases line up with TRBD2. CDR1 and CDR2 (germline): MNHEY, SMNVEV (reference sequence). The V gene end was trimmed by 10 bases and the J gene end by 7 bases; junction bases not matched to a gene: 19. CDR3 length equals 15 residues. The CDR3 region is CATTLPLLAESEQYF. In DNA, the CDR3 is TGTGCCACTACACTCCCCCTGCTAGCGGAGTCTGAGCAGTACTTC.

This sequence joins TRBV6-1 and TRBJ1-5; no definite D call. The CDR3 extends over 16 amino acids. The V gene's germline CDR1 is MNHNS and CDR2 SASEGT. V was shortened by 6 bases and J by 2 bases, with 17 bases between the two germline ends. The CDR3 DNA follows: TGTGCCAGCAGAGCCGCAATAGGTGAGGGCAATCAGCCCCAGCATTTT. As protein: CASRAAIGEGNQPQHF.

V is TRBV24-1 and J is TRBJ2-7, with D possibly matching TRBD2 (6 bases). Germline assignment: CDR1 KGHDR and CDR2 SFDVKD. The CDR3 totals 12 residues. V lost 2 bases and J 7 bases, leaving 8 bases between the germline ends. The CDR3 DNA follows: TGTGCCACCAGTGATTACCGGGGGGAGCAGTACTTC. This translates into CATSDYRGEQYF.